The 29 T cell receptor beta chains reported below all come from one sample, sequenced in a study of blood T cell repertoires in COVID-19. Some clones are missing from TCRdb's copy, which holds only in-frame ones; the method was immunoSEQ multiplex PCR. Counted here are roughly 220,000 clones, 82% occurring once; the ten biggest clones make up roughly 8.2%. The source material was peripheral blood. These receptors were taken from a woman of 80 years or more with COVID-19, enrolled during active disease.

This clone was recorded a few times. The chain couples TRBV10-2 to TRBJ2-7, with 7 bases lining up with TRBD1. CDR1 WSHSY and CDR2 SAAADI come from the germline V gene. V gave up 7 bases and J gave up 0 bases; unmatched junction bases: 9. This CDR3 comprises 15 residues. The CDR3 region is CASKMGQSHSYEQYF. Written as DNA, the CDR3 is TGCGCCAGCAAGATGGGACAGTCCCACTCCTACGAGCAGTACTTC.

The rearrangement joins TRBV7-2 to TRBJ2-1; TRBD2 matches at 7 bases. The trim removed 2 bases at V and 9 bases at J, leaving 7 bases unmatched. The CDR3 contains 14 residues. The germline CDR1 and CDR2 sequences are SGHTA and FQGNSA. This CDR3 reads CASSLTTSKGEQFF. CDR3 nucleotide sequence: TGTGCCAGCAGCTTAACGACTAGCAAGGGTGAGCAGTTCTTC.

This clone has only a few counts. The chain employs TRBV5-1 and TRBJ1-1; 8 bases are a match to TRBD1. Germline V lookup: CDR1 SGHRS, CDR2 YFSETQ. V trimming: 4 bases; J trimming: 0 bases; junction bases outside the gene matches: 5. This CDR3 is 15 amino acids long. The CDR3 region is CASSRATGVNTEAFF. The CDR3 nucleotides are TGCGCCAGCAGCCGAGCGACAGGGGTGAACACTGAAGCTTTCTTT.

The V and J genes are TRBV9 and TRBJ1-4; 11 bases are a match to TRBD1. The length of the CDR3 is 15 residues. With V trimmed by 4 bases and J by 7 bases, 6 bases remained unmatched. The V gene's germline CDR1 is SGDLS and CDR2 YYNGEE. CDR3 bases: TGTGCCAGCAGCATAGGACAGGGGGCGTTTGAAAAACTGTTTTTT. Its translation: CASSIGQGAFEKLFF.

The rearrangement uses TRBV10-3 and TRBJ2-1; 14 positions match TRBD2. The CDR3 has 16 residues. Germline V CDR1 and CDR2: ENHRY, SYGVKD. J was trimmed by 7 bases and V by 11 bases; bases with no gene match: 13. CDR3 protein: CASCPGTSGRFNEQFF. CDR3 DNA: TGTGCCTCCTGTCCCGGGACTAGCGGGAGATTTAATGAGCAGTTCTTC.

The chain links TRBV19 to TRBJ2-1; 11 bases match TRBD2. V dropped 4 bases and J dropped 9; count of bases not matched to a gene: 14. CDR1 is LNHDA, CDR2 SQIVND, per germline (reference sequence). The CDR3 has 17 residues. CDR3: CASSRTLAGEGNAEQFF. The DNA of the CDR3 is TGTGCCAGTAGTAGAACACTAGCGGGAGAGGGAAATGCTGAGCAGTTCTTC.

The chain has TRBV6-2 or TRBV6-3 and TRBJ2-7, with 7 bases aligning to TRBD1. Looked up from germline, CDR1 is MNHEY and CDR2 is SVGEGT. Losses at the gene ends were 5 bases for V and 0 bases for J; bases not matched to a gene: 10. CDR3 length: 16 amino acids. CDR3 residues: CASSRALRGSSYEQYF. For the CDR3, the DNA is TGTGCCAGCAGTCGTGCACTCAGGGGGAGCTCCTACGAGCAGTACTTC.

The V gene is TRBV5-8, the J gene TRBJ2-2; 14 bases are shared with TRBD2. Unmatched junction bases numbered 2, after V lost 3 bases and J lost 4 bases. Germline CDR1 reads SGHTS; CDR2 reads YDEGEE. This CDR3 comprises 16 residues. CDR3 in DNA: TGTGCCAGCAGCTCGGGACTAGCGGGGGTCACCGGGGAGCTGTTTTTT. It codes for CASSSGLAGVTGELFF.

CDR3 sequence reads: CASRGGKDNEQFF. CDR3 nucleotide sequence: TGCGCCAGCAGGGGAGGGAAAGACAATGAGCAGTTCTTC. The V call is TRBV5-1, the J call TRBJ2-1; 7 bases map to TRBD2. Trimming at V came to 5 bases and at J to 5 bases, leaving 4 bases not matched to a gene. The CDR3 contains 13 residues. Germline V CDR1 and CDR2: SGHRS, YFSETQ. Looking up the rest from reference TRBV5-1 and TRBJ2-1 gives the full variable domain: KAGVTQTPRYLIKTRGQQVTLSCSPISGHRSVSWYQQTPGQGLQFLFEYFSETQRNKGNFPGRFSGRQFSNSRSEMNVSTLELGDSALYLCASRGGKDNEQFFGPGTRLTVL.

The chain links TRBV19 to TRBJ1-1; D is unclear. The germline gives CDR1 LNHDA, CDR2 SQIVND (reference sequence). Trimming cost V 0 bases and J 1 base, with 15 bases left between them. The CDR3 sequence is 17 residues long. The DNA of the CDR3 is TGTGCCAGTAGTATAGACTACCCGTCATCCGGGAACACTGAAGCTTTCTTT. Protein product: CASSIDYPSSGNTEAFF.

The table lists this clone with a count of one. The same CDR3 is also encoded by other DNA sequences in this sample. The chain has TRBV29-1 and TRBJ1-2; unclear D gene. Germline V CDR1 and CDR2: SQVTM, ANQGSEA. The V and J ends lost 4 bases and 4 bases respectively, with 7 bases between them. The CDR3 totals 11 residues. CDR3 sequence (DNA): TGCAGCGTTGGGGCGGGCTATGGCTACACCTTC. Its translation: CSVGAGYGYTF. The variable domain in full, with the rest retrieved from reference TRBV29-1 and TRBJ1-2, is SAVISQKPSRDICQRGTSLTIQCQVDSQVTMMFWYRQQPGQSLTLIATANQGSEATYESGFVIDKFPISRPNLTFSTLTVSNMSPEDSSIYLCSVGAGYGYTFGSGTRLTVV.

The chain uses TRBV5-1 and TRBJ1-1, with no clear D. The CDR3 totals 17 residues. Germline V gene lookup returns CDR1 SGHRS and CDR2 YFSETQ. Trimming took 3 bases from V and 0 from J, leaving 18 bases between them. The CDR3: CASSSLGEGSMNTEAFF. CDR3 coding DNA: TGCGCCAGCAGCTCCCTCGGGGAGGGAAGTATGAACACTGAAGCTTTCTTT.

The chain employs TRBV5-6 and TRBJ1-2, with D maybe TRBD1 (6 bases). This CDR3 has 15 residues. Trimming stripped 4 bases from V and 4 bases from J, with 17 bases between. The germline V gene has CDR1 SGHDT and CDR2 YYEEEE. CDR3 coding DNA: TGTGCCAGCAGCCGTAAAGGGGGACAAGGCTATGGCTACACCTTC. Translated, it gives CASSRKGGQGYGYTF.

The V and J genes are TRBV11-2 and TRBJ1-4; 8 bases match TRBD1. The CDR3 extends over 16 amino acids. V trimming: 6 bases; J trimming: 2 bases; junction bases outside the gene matches: 8. Germline V gene lookup returns CDR1 SGHAT and CDR2 FQNNGV. The CDR3 coding sequence is TGTGCCAGCAGAACAGGGGGGGAATTGACTAATGAAAAACTGTTTTTT. It encodes CASRTGGELTNEKLFF.

CDR3 nucleotides: TGTGCCAGCAGCTTGGGGTGGGGGCAAGGGGCGCCCCTCCACTTT. Translated, it gives CASSLGWGQGAPLHF. This chain uses TRBV5-6 with TRBJ1-6; tentative D call: TRBD1 (6 bases). V was shortened by 0 bases and J by 13 bases, with 17 bases between the two germline ends. CDR1 and CDR2 from the germline V gene are SGHDT and YYEEEE. This CDR3 is 15 amino acids long.

The CDR3 sequence is CASSPLGQGLTNYGYTF. Written as DNA, the CDR3 is TGTGCCAGCAGCCCACTAGGACAGGGGTTAACTAACTATGGCTACACCTTC. The chain links TRBV5-6 to TRBJ1-2; 9 bases agree with TRBD1. This CDR3 comprises 17 residues. V was pared by 4 bases and J by 0 bases, with 10 bases of the junction left unmatched. The V gene's germline CDR1 is SGHDT and CDR2 YYEEEE.

The chain's CDR3 is CASSLQVSQPQHF. The CDR3 region has the DNA TGTGCCAGCAGTTTACAGGTTTCGCAGCCCCAGCATTTT. The V and J genes are TRBV6-5 and TRBJ1-5; tentative D call: TRBD1 (5 bases). V was pared by 4 bases and J by 7 bases, with 11 bases between. The germline CDR1 and CDR2 sequences are MNHEY and SVGAGI. This CDR3 spans 13 amino acids.

V gene TRBV5-5 combines with J gene TRBJ2-2; a weak D match, TRBD1 (5 bases). Germline V gene lookup returns CDR1 SGHKS and CDR2 YYEKEE (reference sequence). CDR3 length: 15 residues. Trimming took off 3 bases at V and 2 bases at J, with 11 bases between the two ends. CDR3 loop: CASSSTGSNTGELFF. For the CDR3, the DNA is TGTGCCAGCAGCTCTACAGGTTCTAACACCGGGGAGCTGTTTTTT.

This clone was seen a few times. J is TRBJ2-2 and V is TRBV2, with D maybe TRBD1 (6 bases). The CDR3 length is 14 residues. CDR1 is SNHLY and CDR2 is FYNNEI in the germline V gene. Deletions cut 11 bases from V and 2 bases from J, with 15 bases between. CDR3 sequence: CASQADSNTGELFF. CDR3 DNA: TGTGCCTCACAGGCGGACAGCAACACCGGGGAGCTGTTTTTT.

This chain links TRBV4-1 with TRBJ1-1; D gene unclear. The ends were cut back, 2 bases at V and 8 bases at J, with 6 bases in the middle. Germline V gene sequence: CDR1 MGHRA, CDR2 YSYEKL. The CDR3 contains 11 residues. The CDR3 here is CASSQFREAFF. CDR3 DNA: TGCGCCAGCAGCCAATTCAGGGAAGCTTTCTTT.

The chain employs TRBV7-2 and TRBJ1-3, with D tentatively TRBD1 (6 bases). Germline lookup yields CDR1 SGHTA and CDR2 FQGNSA. The V end lost 3 bases, the J end lost 4 bases, and 16 bases lay between the germline ends. There are 16 residues in the CDR3. CDR3 amino acids: CASSFQGKSPGNTIYF. The DNA of the CDR3 is TGTGCCAGCAGCTTTCAGGGGAAGTCTCCGGGAAACACCATATATTTT.

This clone was detected only a few times. The chain combines TRBV7-3 with TRBJ1-6, with TRBD1 as a possible D gene (6 bases). The CDR3 loop spans 13 amino acids. The germline V and J ends were trimmed by 3 bases and 7 bases, with 7 bases remaining between them. Per germline, CDR1 SGHTA and CDR2 FQGTGA. The CDR3, as DNA: TGTGCCAGCAGCTTTACAGGGAATTCACCCCTCCACTTT. Protein product: CASSFTGNSPLHF.

The CDR3 spells CATSDSDRGGGYTF. The CDR3 bases are TGTGCCACCAGTGATAGCGACAGGGGAGGTGGCTACACCTTC. The V and J genes are TRBV24-1 and TRBJ1-2; 8 nucleotides align to TRBD1. Germline CDR1 KGHDR, CDR2 SFDVKD. The V segment lost 3 bases and the J segment 7 bases; nucleotides outside the gene matches: 6. This CDR3 region has 14 residues.

V and J are TRBV7-2 and TRBJ2-1; a possible D gene is TRBD2 (6 bases). Trimming stripped 6 bases from V and 5 bases from J, with 17 bases between. The CDR3 consists of 15 residues. Germline CDR1 reads SGHTA; CDR2 reads FQGNSA. The CDR3 reads CASSYQGLDNNEQFF. The CDR3 coding sequence is TGTGCCAGCAGTTATCAGGGACTGGATAACAATGAGCAGTTCTTC.

The sample holds many counts of this clone. The V gene is TRBV7-9, the J gene TRBJ2-7; possibly TRBD2 for D (6 bases). Germline V lookup: CDR1 SEHNR, CDR2 FQNEAQ (reference sequence). Trimming cost V 0 bases and J 3 bases, with 15 bases left between them. The CDR3 is 16 residues long. The CDR3 DNA reads as TGTGCCAGCAGCTTAGCCGGTAGGGGACTGTTCTACGAGCAGTACTTC. The encoded protein is CASSLAGRGLFYEQYF.

This chain uses TRBV6-5 with TRBJ2-5; 10 bases align to TRBD2. Losses at the gene ends were 6 bases for V and 7 bases for J; bases not matched to a gene: 8. This CDR3 comprises 14 residues. Germline V gene lookup returns CDR1 MNHEY and CDR2 SVGAGI. Here the CDR3 reads CASRPLAGGSTQYF. Written as DNA, the CDR3 is TGTGCCAGCAGGCCATTAGCGGGAGGCTCGACCCAGTACTTC.

The chain has TRBV12-3 or TRBV12-4 and TRBJ1-6; D perhaps matches TRBD1 (6 bases). The CDR3 contains 13 residues. V was cut by 4 bases and J by 9 bases, with 10 bases left in between. CDR3 sequence (DNA): TGTGCCAGCAGTTCCGGACAGATTTCACCCCTCCACTTT. This gives the protein CASSSGQISPLHF.

The rearrangement links TRBV28 to TRBJ1-6; D gene unclear. Germline CDR1 is MDHEN and CDR2 is SYDVKM. The CDR3 totals 15 residues. V was clipped by 5 bases and J by 8 bases, with 16 bases between them. CDR3 amino acids: CASSRETGRDSPLHF. The CDR3 nucleotides read TGTGCCAGCAGTCGGGAAACGGGGAGGGATTCACCCCTCCACTTT.

This chain connects TRBV7-9 to TRBJ1-2; TRBD1 matches 7 bases. Germline assignment: CDR1 SEHNR and CDR2 FQNEAQ (reference sequence). J lost 4 bases, V lost 1 base, and 6 bases had no gene match. This CDR3 region has 15 residues. This CDR3 is CASSLGQGVAYGYTF. CDR3 in DNA: TGTGCCAGCAGCTTAGGTCAGGGGGTGGCCTATGGCTACACCTTC.